This is a list of T cell receptor beta chains from one sample in a study of shared clonotypes between healthy human individuals. Generated by immunoSEQ multiplex PCR, the TCRdb table keeps only in-frame clones and is missing some. The sample has around 530,000 clones, roughly 72% seen once; the top ten hold around 11%. The sequenced sample was PBMCs. These receptors all come from a woman in her thirties or forties in good health. Some clones in this sample may be carry-over from other donors' samples. The CDR3 runs from the conserved cysteine through the conserved F or W. Each record gives: CDR3 protein, CDR3 DNA, clone size, J gene, V gene, D gene. A D gene is named only where the DNA matches it firmly. Clone size, where shown, is once, few, many, or a class for clones that have expanded.

CSGDEGETQYF	TGCAGCGGTGATGAGGGGGAGACCCAGTACTTC	NA	TRBJ2-5	TRBV29-1	NA
CASSETRDRGWSGANVLTF	TGCGCCAGCAGTGAGACCAGGGACAGGGGGTGGTCTGGGGCCAACGTCCTGACTTTC	NA	TRBJ2-6	TRBV10-2	TRBD1
CASSPPTGGASYEQYF	TGTGCCAGCAGCCCCCCGACAGGGGGCGCGTCCTACGAGCAGTACTTC	NA	TRBJ2-7	TRBV13	TRBD1
CASSFWEETQYF	TGTGCCAGCAGCTTTTGGGAAGAGACCCAGTACTTC	NA	TRBJ2-5	TRBV7-9	NA
CASSPRTGGTDTQYF	TGTGCCAGCTCACCACGGACAGGGGGCACAGATACGCAGTATTTT	NA	TRBJ2-3	TRBV18	TRBD1
CASSLYREGNTGELFF	TGTGCCAGCAGTTTATATCGGGAGGGAAACACCGGGGAGCTGTTTTTT	once	TRBJ2-2	TRBV28	TRBD2
CASSQRLTNTEAFF	TGTGCCAGCAGCCAACGACTGACTAACACTGAAGCTTTCTTT	few	TRBJ1-1	TRBV28	NA
CASSQDFRTGDTYEQYF	TGTGCCAGCAGCCAAGATTTTAGAACAGGGGACACCTACGAGCAGTACTTC	NA	TRBJ2-7	TRBV14	TRBD1
CASSSPGTSGGPSSYNEQFF	TGTGCCAGCAGTTCACCCGGGACTAGCGGGGGGCCCTCTTCCTACAATGAGCAGTTCTTC	few	TRBJ2-1	TRBV28	TRBD2
CASSPTGGIKEQFF	TGTGCCAGCAGTCCGACAGGGGGGATCAAAGAGCAGTTCTTC	NA	TRBJ2-1	TRBV28	TRBD1
CASSAPSGRSLNEQFF	TGTGCCAGCAGTGCCCCTAGCGGGAGATCCCTCAATGAGCAGTTCTTC	NA	TRBJ2-1	TRBV6-1	TRBD2
CASSDRGQDYGYTF	TGTGCCAGCAGTGACAGGGGGCAGGACTATGGCTACACCTTC	NA	TRBJ1-2	TRBV2	TRBD1
CASSQEWSKKTQYF	TGCGCCAGCAGCCAAGAGTGGAGCAAGAAGACCCAGTACTTC	NA	TRBJ2-5	TRBV4-1	NA
CASSYTTTEQYF	TGTGCCAGCAGTTACACAACGACCGAGCAGTACTTC	NA	TRBJ2-7	TRBV6-6	NA
CASSRGLATHDTGELFF	TGTGCCAGCAGTCGCGGACTAGCGACCCACGACACCGGGGAGCTGTTTTTT	NA	TRBJ2-2	TRBV5-8	TRBD2
CASSDSQGSAYTEAFF	TGTGCCAGCAGTGACTCTCAGGGGTCCGCGTACACTGAAGCTTTCTTT	NA	TRBJ1-1	TRBV6-4	NA
CATSRDSETGELFF	TGTGCCACCAGCAGAGATAGTGAAACCGGGGAGCTGTTTTTT	NA	TRBJ2-2	TRBV15	NA
CSVSTGGYTF	TGCAGCGTTTCGACAGGGGGCTACACCTTC	once	TRBJ1-2	TRBV29-1	TRBD1
CASSLWALVTDTQYF	TGTGCCAGCAGCTTGTGGGCGTTAGTCACAGATACGCAGTATTTT	NA	TRBJ2-3	TRBV7-2	NA
CASSQVGQGRGGYTF	TGCGCCAGCAGCCAAGTCGGGCAGGGTAGGGGTGGCTACACCTTC	NA	TRBJ1-2	TRBV4-1	NA
CASALQRGGNEQFF	TGTGCCAGCGCCCTCCAGCGGGGGGGTAATGAGCAGTTCTTC	NA	TRBJ2-1	TRBV18	TRBD2
CASGVFSTDTQYF	TGTGCCAGTGGGGTCTTTAGCACAGATACGCAGTATTTT	NA	TRBJ2-3	TRBV9	NA
CASQTGQYTGELFF	TGTGCCAGCCAAACTGGACAGTACACCGGGGAGCTGTTTTTT	NA	TRBJ2-2	TRBV27	NA
CASSSAGWGAPNEKLFF	TGTGCCAGCAGTTCAGCGGGGTGGGGGGCCCCTAATGAAAAACTGTTTTTT	NA	TRBJ1-4	TRBV28	NA
CASSPGNQETQYF	TGCGCCAGCAGTCCGGGCAACCAAGAGACCCAGTACTTC	NA	TRBJ2-5	TRBV23-1	NA
CASSSIGGDYEQYF	TGTGCCAGCAGTTCAATAGGGGGGGACTACGAGCAGTACTTC	NA	TRBJ2-7	TRBV27	NA
CASRPRQGLNTEAFF	TGTGCCAGCAGACCCAGACAGGGTTTGAACACTGAAGCTTTCTTT	few	TRBJ1-1	TRBV9	TRBD1
CASILAGGPPNEQFF	TGTGCCAGCATCCTAGCGGGAGGGCCGCCCAATGAGCAGTTCTTC	NA	TRBJ2-1	TRBV5-4	TRBD2